This T cell receptor (beta chain) was observed in a study of siplizumab effects on memory and regulatory T cells. Overall study results and limits: Both greater diversity than memory cells and a major contribution to the alloresponse seemed to characterize naive T cells. Researchers could map only a minor fraction of alloreactive clones to unstimulated subsets.

Points on this clone: Antigen unknown.

Trimming removed 8 bases from V and 4 bases from J, with 17 bases in between. CDR3 length equals 14 residues. In germline, CDR1 is SNHLY, CDR2 FYNNEI. Per sample, the assay covered approximately 94,000 TCR templates. Profiling relied on immunoSEQ multiplex PCR, and the TCRdb table lists in-frame clones only, not all of them. The sample includes around 58,000 clones, roughly 80% of them seen just once. The chain is built from TRBV2 and TRBJ1-1; a weak D match, TRBD1 (6 bases). The sequence was collected from a human donor in good health. Specimen: memory CD4+ T cells sorted from blood. CDR3: CASQIREGGTEAFF. The CDR3 DNA is TGTGCCAGCCAAATCAGGGAGGGGGGCACTGAAGCTTTCTTT.